This T cell receptor (beta chain) came from a study of CD8+ T cells in alopecia areata. Treatment denoted: oral pan-JAK inhibitor, 5-10 mg twice daily. The V end was cut by 8 bases, the J end by 0 bases, with 11 bases between. Germline loops: CDR1 ENHRY, CDR2 SYGVKD. This CDR3 is built from 13 residues. TCR sequencing used cDNA made by reverse transcription of extracted RNA. Repertoires were generated with immunoSEQ multiplex PCR, while TCRdb's copy carries only in-frame clones and drops some. The table shows over 120,000 clones, with 45% to 60% occurring only once. Source: CD8+ T cells sorted from blood, taken at week 4, from a patient treated with tofacitinib. This chain uses TRBV10-3 with TRBJ2-7; a possible D gene is TRBD1 (5 bases). This TCR derives from a human donor with alopecia areata. Written as DNA, the CDR3 is TGTGCCATCCGCGACAGTGACTCCTACGAGCAGTACTTC. Its protein is CAIRDSDSYEQYF.